These 4 T cell receptor beta chains share one sample of origin, sequenced in a study of blood T cells in healthy people across ages. Primed by a sample-barcoded 5' primer and a J-beta primer mix, a second PCR proceeded for about 6 to 11 cycles. TCRdb redid the calling of the 5' RACE reads with MiXCR, one entry per CDR3 protein. Here the sample spans about 1.6 million distinct CDR3 sequences, 30% to 35% being singletons. Sequencing was carried out using blood. Source of these receptors: a woman aged 25 to 45 in good health.

This clonotype appeared a few times. This chain joins TRBV15 and TRBJ2-1; D tentatively reads TRBD1 or TRBD2 (5 bases each). This CDR3 is built from 18 residues. V lost 0 bases and J lost 4, with 19 bases in between. The germline V gene has CDR1 LNHNV and CDR2 YYDKDF (reference sequence). The CDR3 region is CATSRDLGPGTTYNEQFF. In DNA form, the CDR3 reads TGTGCCACCAGCAGAGATTTGGGCCCGGGGACGACTTACAATGAGCAGTTCTTC.

This clonotype is classed as medium-sized. At one end the junction does not follow the germline gene, possibly because of a read error. V and J are TRBV5-1 and TRBJ2-5; D remains unclear. Germline loops: CDR1 SGHRS, CDR2 YFSETQ. The CDR3 covers 11 residues. CDR3 protein: CASSLQETQYF. The CDR3 coding sequence is TGTGCCAGCAGCTTACAAGAGACCCAGTACTTC.

The gene calls are TRBV15 and TRBJ2-1, with D maybe TRBD1 (7 bases). V lost 8 bases and J lost 8, with 19 bases in between. Germline V gives CDR1 LNHNV, CDR2 YYDKDF (reference sequence). This CDR3 comprises 14 residues. The CDR3 is CATGLGQGGYEQFF. CDR3 coding DNA: TGTGCCACCGGCCTAGGGCAGGGGGGATATGAGCAGTTCTTC. The entire variable domain, with the rest obtained from reference TRBV15 and TRBJ2-1, is as follows: DAMVIQNPRYQVTQFGKPVTLSCSQTLNHNVMYWYQQKSSQAPKLLFHYYDKDFNNEADTPDNFQSRRPNTSFCFLDIRSPGLGDTAMYLCATGLGQGGYEQFFGPGTRLTVL.

This clonotype appeared a few times. The chain links TRBV3-1 to TRBJ2-4, with D unresolved. This CDR3 comprises 15 residues. V was trimmed by 4 bases and J by 3 bases, leaving 13 bases between them. Germline V gene sequence: CDR1 LGHDT, CDR2 YNNKEL (reference sequence). This CDR3 reads CASSPPAGVKNIQYF. The DNA of the CDR3 is TGTGCCAGCAGCCCGCCGGCTGGGGTCAAAAACATTCAGTACTTC.